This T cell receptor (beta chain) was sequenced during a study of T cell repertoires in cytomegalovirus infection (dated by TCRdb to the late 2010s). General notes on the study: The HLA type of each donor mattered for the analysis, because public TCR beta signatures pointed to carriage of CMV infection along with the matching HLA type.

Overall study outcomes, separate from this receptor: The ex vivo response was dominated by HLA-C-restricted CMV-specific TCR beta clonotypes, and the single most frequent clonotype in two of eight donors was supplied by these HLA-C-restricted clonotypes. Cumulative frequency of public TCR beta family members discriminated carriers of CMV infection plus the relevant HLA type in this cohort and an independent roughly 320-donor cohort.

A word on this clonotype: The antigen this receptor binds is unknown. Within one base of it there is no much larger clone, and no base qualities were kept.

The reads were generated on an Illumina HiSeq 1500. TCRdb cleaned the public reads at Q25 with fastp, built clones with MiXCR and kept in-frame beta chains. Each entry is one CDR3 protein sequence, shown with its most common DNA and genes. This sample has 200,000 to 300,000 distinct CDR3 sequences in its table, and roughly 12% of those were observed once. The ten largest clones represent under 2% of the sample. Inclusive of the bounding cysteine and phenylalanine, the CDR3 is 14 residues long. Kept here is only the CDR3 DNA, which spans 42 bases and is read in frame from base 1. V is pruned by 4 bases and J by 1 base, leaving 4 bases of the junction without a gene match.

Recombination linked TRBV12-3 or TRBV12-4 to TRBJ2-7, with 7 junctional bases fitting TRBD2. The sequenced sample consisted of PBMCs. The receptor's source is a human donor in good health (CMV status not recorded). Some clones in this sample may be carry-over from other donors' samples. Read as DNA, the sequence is TGTGCCAGCAGTTCTAGCGGAATTTCCTACGAGCAGTACTTC. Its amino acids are CASSSSGISYEQYF.